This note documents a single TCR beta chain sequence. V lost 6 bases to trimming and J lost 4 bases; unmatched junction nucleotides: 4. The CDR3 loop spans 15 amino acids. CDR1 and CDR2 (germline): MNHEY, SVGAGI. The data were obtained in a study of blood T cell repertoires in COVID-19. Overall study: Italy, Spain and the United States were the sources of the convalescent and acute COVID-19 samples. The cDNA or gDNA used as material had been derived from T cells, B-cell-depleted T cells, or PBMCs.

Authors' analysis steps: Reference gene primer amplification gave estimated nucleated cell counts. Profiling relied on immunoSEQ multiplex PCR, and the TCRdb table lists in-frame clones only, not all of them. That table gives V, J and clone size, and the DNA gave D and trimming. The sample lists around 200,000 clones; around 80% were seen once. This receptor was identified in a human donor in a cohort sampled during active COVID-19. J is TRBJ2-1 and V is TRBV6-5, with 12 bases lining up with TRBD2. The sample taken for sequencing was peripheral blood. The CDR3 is CASRGTSGGYNEQFF. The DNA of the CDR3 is TGTGCCAGCAGAGGAACTAGCGGGGGGTACAATGAGCAGTTCTTC.